Following are 32 T cell receptor beta chains from one sample sequenced in a study of T cell responses to AZD1222 COVID-19 vaccine. Produced via immunoSEQ multiplex PCR; TCRdb's table is partial and in-frame only. The top ten clones hold approximately 4.2% of a sample with about 76,000 clones, more than 90% of them seen once. Sequenced here: peripheral blood, sampled on day 0 of AZD1222 vaccination. The receptors stem from an adult in good health.

The chain is built from TRBV7-2 and TRBJ1-1; TRBD1 agrees at 7 bases. The CDR3 is 13 residues long. The V and J ends lost 1 base and 8 bases, in that order; junction bases with no gene match: 4. Germline V CDR1 and CDR2: SGHTA, FQGNSA. CDR3 amino acids: CASSLVTTGEAFF. The DNA of the CDR3 is TGTGCCAGCAGCTTAGTAACGACAGGGGAAGCTTTCTTT.

The chain has TRBV27 and TRBJ1-5; D gene unclear. Between the trimmed V and J ends, which lost 2 bases and 5 bases, there was a span of 7 bases. The germline CDR1 and CDR2 sequences are MNHEY and SMNVEV (reference sequence). This CDR3 is 13 amino acids long. Written as DNA, the CDR3 is TGTGCCAGCAGTTTAAGTGGGTATCAGCCCCAGCATTTT. Translating it yields CASSLSGYQPQHF.

The chain recombines TRBV2 with TRBJ1-6, with TRBD1 matching over 7 bases. The CDR3 is made up of 17 amino acids. Germline V gene data show CDR1 as SNHLY and CDR2 as FYNNEI. The junction had 15 bases not matched to a gene; V was cut back by 5 bases and J by 8 bases. CDR3 amino acids: CASSNPDRAPVDSPLHF. The CDR3 DNA follows: TGTGCCAGCAGTAACCCCGACAGGGCCCCGGTCGATTCACCCCTCCACTTT.

The rearrangement links TRBV19 to TRBJ2-3; 8 nucleotides agree with TRBD1. The CDR3 length is 14 residues. Germline V gene lookup returns CDR1 LNHDA and CDR2 SQIVND (reference sequence). V was clipped by 6 bases and J by 4 bases; unmatched bases: 6. The CDR3, as DNA: TGTGCCAGTAGCCCGGACAGGGTCTCAGATACGCAGTATTTT. Translating it yields CASSPDRVSDTQYF.

This rearrangement joins TRBV20-1 to TRBJ2-1; no firm D call. The CDR3 has 14 residues. The germline CDR1 and CDR2 sequences are DFQATT and SNEGSKA (reference sequence). V was trimmed by 3 bases and J by 1 base, leaving 10 bases between them. CDR3 in DNA: TGCAGTGCTAGTCGTGGGCCGTCCTACAATGAGCAGTTCTTC. Encoded protein: CSASRGPSYNEQFF.

The V call is TRBV7-3, the J call TRBJ1-1, with D hard to call. Germline-derived CDR1 and CDR2 are SGHTA and FQGTGA. This CDR3 is 13 amino acids long. With 3 bases removed from V and 0 bases from J, the gap between germline ends came to 5 bases. The CDR3 loop reads CASSFGMNTEAFF. The CDR3 region has the DNA TGTGCCAGCAGCTTCGGGATGAACACTGAAGCTTTCTTT.

The V call is TRBV5-4, the J call TRBJ2-3; the match to TRBD2 covers 9 bases. CDR1 SGHNT and CDR2 YYREEE come from the germline V gene (reference sequence). V shed 1 base and J 6 bases; nucleotides not matched to a gene: 9. The CDR3 consists of 16 residues. The CDR3 coding sequence is TGTGCCAGCAGCTTGTCGGCTAGCGGGGATCACGATACGCAGTATTTT. Protein sequence: CASSLSASGDHDTQYF.

This chain links TRBV24-1 with TRBJ1-5; D call uncertain. The germline V gene encodes CDR1 KGHDR and CDR2 SFDVKD. V lost 9 bases, J lost 2 bases, and 13 bases lay in between. This CDR3 region has 14 residues. The CDR3 DNA reads TGTGCCACCGCAGAGGGAAGCGGCAATCAGCCCCAGCATTTT. Residues: CATAEGSGNQPQHF.

The CDR3 region has the DNA TGTGCCAGCAGCCCCACTAGTGAAGAGACCCAGTACTTC. It yields the protein CASSPTSEETQYF. The gene calls are TRBV7-3 and TRBJ2-5, with D maybe TRBD2 (5 bases). V shed 5 bases and J shed 3 bases, with 10 bases lying between them. Germline V lookup: CDR1 SGHTA, CDR2 FQGTGA. CDR3 length equals 13 residues.

V is TRBV19 and J is TRBJ1-2; TRBD1 is a possible D gene (5 bases). Germline CDR1 LNHDA, CDR2 SQIVND (reference sequence). The CDR3 totals 16 residues. V was cut by 2 bases and J by 8 bases, with 21 bases left in between. The CDR3 region is CASSITLGIREGGYTF. As DNA, the CDR3 is TGTGCCAGTAGTATAACTCTGGGGATCAGGGAGGGCGGCTACACCTTC.

The chain links TRBV5-5 to TRBJ2-3, with D possibly being TRBD2 (6 bases). Trimming took 5 bases from V and 4 from J, leaving 11 bases between them. This CDR3 comprises 13 residues. Germline-derived CDR1 and CDR2 are SGHKS and YYEKEE (reference sequence). The DNA of the CDR3 is TGTGCCAGCAGTCAGGGACTGCCAGATACGCAGTATTTT. Translating it yields CASSQGLPDTQYF.

J is TRBJ1-1 and V is TRBV6-1; D remains unclear. This CDR3 contains 14 residues. The germline CDR1 and CDR2 sequences are MNHNS and SASEGT. Trimming removed 1 base from V and 3 bases from J, with 9 bases in between. CDR3 coding DNA: TGTGCCAGCAGTGAAGTGGGCAGCTACACTGAAGCTTTCTTT. Encoded protein: CASSEVGSYTEAFF.

The gene calls are TRBV6-5 and TRBJ1-3; tentatively, D is TRBD1 (6 bases). V lost 6 bases and J lost 6, with 15 bases in between. The length of the CDR3 is 14 residues. CDR1 is MNHEY and CDR2 is SVGAGI in the germline V gene. CDR3 residues: CASSRGGAQNTIYF. The CDR3 DNA reads as TGTGCCAGCAGCAGGGGCGGGGCGCAAAACACCATATATTTT.

The V call is TRBV4-2, the J call TRBJ1-1, with D uncertain. The CDR3 length is 15 residues. V was cut by 2 bases and J by 4 bases, with 14 bases left in between. The germline CDR1 and CDR2 sequences are LGHNA and YNFKEQ. CDR3 loop: CASSQPRPEATEAFF. In DNA form, the CDR3 reads TGTGCCAGCAGCCAACCCCGACCCGAAGCCACTGAAGCTTTCTTT.

The chain uses TRBV4-2 and TRBJ1-4, with TRBD1 as a possible D gene (5 bases). This CDR3 has 16 residues. The V gene's germline CDR1 is LGHNA and CDR2 YNFKEQ. V was trimmed by 4 bases and J by 2 bases, leaving 14 bases between them. In nucleotides, the CDR3 is TGTGCCAGCAGCCCCCTTTTCAGGGCGACTAATGAAAAACTGTTTTTT. This codes for CASSPLFRATNEKLFF.

The chain couples TRBV6-1 to TRBJ1-2; 9 bases line up with TRBD1. Per germline, CDR1 MNHNS and CDR2 SASEGT. Unmatched junction bases numbered 13, after V lost 4 bases and J lost 4 bases. CDR3 length equals 17 residues. The chain's CDR3 is CASSGPRGTGRAYGYTF. CDR3 bases: TGTGCCAGCAGTGGACCCCGGGGGACAGGGAGGGCCTATGGCTACACCTTC.

This chain connects TRBV28 to TRBJ1-1; the match to TRBD1 covers 9 bases. Germline CDR1 MDHEN, CDR2 SYDVKM. The CDR3 contains 14 residues. The J segment lost 1 base and the V segment lost 10 bases, leaving 7 bases of the junction unmatched. The CDR3 DNA is TGTGCCACTTACCAGGGACAGGGGAACACTGAAGCTTTCTTT. Protein product: CATYQGQGNTEAFF.

This clone is a singleton in its sample. This CDR3 reads CAISGTGGRETQYF. Here the CDR3 DNA reads TGTGCCATCAGTGGGACAGGGGGCAGGGAGACCCAGTACTTC. The chain links TRBV10-3 to TRBJ2-5; 11 positions agree with TRBD1. The CDR3 has 14 amino acids. V was pared by 4 bases and J by 5 bases, with 3 bases of the junction left unmatched. Germline CDR1 is ENHRY and CDR2 is SYGVKD.

The chain links TRBV9 to TRBJ1-4, with D perhaps matching TRBD1 (6 bases). The CDR3 is 13 amino acids. Per germline, CDR1 SGDLS and CDR2 YYNGEE. V lost 3 bases and J lost 4, with 7 bases in between. The CDR3 is CASSEGGNEKLFF. Here the CDR3 DNA reads TGTGCCAGCAGCGAGGGGGGTAATGAAAAACTGTTTTTT.

The genes are TRBV6-5 and TRBJ2-3; D is unclear. V lost 4 bases to trimming and J lost 5 bases, with 13 bases between them. Germline CDR1 is MNHEY and CDR2 is SVGAGI. This CDR3 has 14 amino acids. The CDR3 reads CASSSGLGGDTQYF. CDR3 coding DNA: TGTGCCAGCAGTTCGGGTCTAGGCGGAGATACGCAGTATTTT.

The J gene is TRBJ2-2, the V gene TRBV24-1; D unclear. V lost 8 bases and J lost 3, with 15 bases in between. Germline CDR1 is KGHDR and CDR2 is SFDVKD. CDR3 size: 15 residues. The DNA for the CDR3 is TGTGCCACCAAGCCCGGCCAGGCCGACACCGGGGAGCTGTTTTTT. It yields the protein CATKPGQADTGELFF.

The chain combines TRBV27 with TRBJ1-3, with TRBD1 as a possible D gene (5 bases). The germline gives CDR1 MNHEY, CDR2 SMNVEV (reference sequence). The CDR3 contains 15 residues. With 4 bases removed from V and 0 bases from J, the gap between germline ends came to 10 bases. The CDR3 sequence is CASSSQGDSGNTIYF. The CDR3 nucleotides are TGTGCCAGCAGTTCACAAGGGGACTCTGGAAACACCATATATTTT.

The chain uses TRBV3-1 (or the pseudogene TRBV3-2) and TRBJ2-1, with D tentatively TRBD2 (6 bases). The length of the CDR3 is 15 residues. The V gene's germline CDR1 is LGHDT and CDR2 YNNKEL (reference sequence). Trimming took 1 base from V and 4 from J, leaving 11 bases between them. CDR3 in DNA: TGTGCCAGCAGCCAAGGAGTAGCGGAATACAATGAGCAGTTCTTC. This encodes CASSQGVAEYNEQFF.

The chain has TRBV6-5 and TRBJ1-2, with 9 bases identical to TRBD1. CDR3 length: 14 residues. The germline gives CDR1 MNHEY, CDR2 SVGAGI. V lost 5 bases to trimming and J lost 2 bases; unmatched junction nucleotides: 3. The CDR3 DNA is TGTGCCAGCAGTCGCGACAGGGGGAACTATGGCTACACCTTC. Translation: CASSRDRGNYGYTF.

The genes are TRBV7-3 and TRBJ1-1; D perhaps matches TRBD1 (5 bases). The CDR3 covers 13 residues. Germline V lookup: CDR1 SGHTA, CDR2 FQGTGA. V was cut by 8 bases and J by 1 base, with 11 bases left in between. The CDR3 here is CASADGGNTEAFF. CDR3 DNA sequence: TGTGCCAGCGCCGATGGGGGGAACACTGAAGCTTTCTTT.

The chain recombines TRBV5-8 with TRBJ1-1; possible D gene TRBD1, 5 bases. The CDR3 is 15 residues long. Germline values: CDR1 SGHTS, CDR2 YDEGEE. Trimming removed 2 bases from V and 0 bases from J, with 11 bases in between. CDR3 sequence reads: CASSLYGGMNTEAFF. CDR3 in DNA: TGTGCCAGCAGCTTATATGGGGGGATGAACACTGAAGCTTTCTTT.

The chain has TRBV7-9 and TRBJ1-3, with D unresolved. Germline V lookup: CDR1 SEHNR, CDR2 FQNEAQ (reference sequence). The CDR3 length is 15 residues. V lost 9 bases to trimming and J lost 0 bases, with 15 bases between them. The CDR3 sequence: CASNPSGASGNTIYF. The CDR3 DNA reads TGTGCCAGTAACCCCTCGGGAGCCTCTGGAAACACCATATATTTT.

The J gene is TRBJ1-1, the V gene TRBV5-6; a possible D gene is TRBD1 (6 bases). CDR1 and CDR2 from the germline V gene are SGHDT and YYEEEE. The CDR3 runs 14 residues. The V gene lost 1 base and the J gene lost 7 bases, with 14 bases spanning the gap. CDR3 region: CASSLLGQSFEAFF. As DNA, the CDR3 is TGTGCCAGCAGCTTGCTGGGACAATCCTTTGAAGCTTTCTTT.

Concerning this clone itself: A junction end diverges from the germline sequence, so it may reflect a read error. The chain carries TRBV24-1 and TRBJ1-2; the D is unclear. Germline V gives CDR1 KGHDR, CDR2 SFDVKD. CDR3 size: 11 residues. In DNA, the CDR3 is TGTGCCACCAGTGACGGCCCAGAAACCTACTTC. As protein: CATSDGPETYF.

The V call is TRBV6-5, the J call TRBJ1-1; D might be TRBD1 (5 bases). In germline, CDR1 is MNHEY, CDR2 SVGAGI. This CDR3 is 14 amino acids long. V was cut by 7 bases and J by 4 bases, with 16 bases left in between. The CDR3 DNA is TGTGCCAGCACCCCCACCGGGACCCGCACTGAAGCTTTCTTT. This codes for CASTPTGTRTEAFF.

The chain joins TRBV18 to TRBJ2-3; D gene ambiguous. In germline, CDR1 is KGHSH, CDR2 LQKENI. Trimming stripped 2 bases from V and 6 bases from J, with 6 bases between. The CDR3 extends over 12 amino acids. Here the CDR3 DNA reads TGTGCCAGCTCACCAACAGACGATACGCAGTATTTT. Translation: CASSPTDDTQYF.

J is TRBJ2-7 and V is TRBV7-2; 7 bases are a match to TRBD1. V shed 7 bases and J 6 bases; nucleotides not matched to a gene: 9. The CDR3 contains 13 residues. Germline CDR1 and CDR2: SGHTA and FQGNSA. The DNA of the CDR3 is TGTGCCAGCAACCACCCCGACAGGGTCGAGCAGTACTTC. It codes for CASNHPDRVEQYF.